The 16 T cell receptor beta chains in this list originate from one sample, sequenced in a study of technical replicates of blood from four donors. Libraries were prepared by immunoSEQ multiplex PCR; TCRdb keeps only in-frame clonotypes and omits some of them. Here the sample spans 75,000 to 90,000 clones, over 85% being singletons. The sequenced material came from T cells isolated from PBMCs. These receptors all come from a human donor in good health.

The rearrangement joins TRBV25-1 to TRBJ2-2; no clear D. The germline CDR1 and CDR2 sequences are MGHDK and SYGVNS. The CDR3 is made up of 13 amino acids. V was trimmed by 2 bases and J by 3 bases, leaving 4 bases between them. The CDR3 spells CASSERDTGELFF. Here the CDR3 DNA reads TGTGCCAGCAGTGAACGGGACACCGGGGAGCTGTTTTTT.

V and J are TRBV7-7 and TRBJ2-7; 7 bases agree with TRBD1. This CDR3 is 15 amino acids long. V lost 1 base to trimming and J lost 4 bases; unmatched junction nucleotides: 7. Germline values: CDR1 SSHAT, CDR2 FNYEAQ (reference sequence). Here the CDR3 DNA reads TGTGCCAGCAGCTTAGGGCCTGACAGGGTGTACGAGCAGTACTTC. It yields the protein CASSLGPDRVYEQYF. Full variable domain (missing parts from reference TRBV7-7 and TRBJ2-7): GAGVSQSPRYKVTKRGQDVTLRCDPISSHATLYWYQQALGQGPEFLTYFNYEAQPDKSGLPSDRFSAERPEGSISTLTIQRTEQRDSAMYRCASSLGPDRVYEQYFGPGTRLTVT.

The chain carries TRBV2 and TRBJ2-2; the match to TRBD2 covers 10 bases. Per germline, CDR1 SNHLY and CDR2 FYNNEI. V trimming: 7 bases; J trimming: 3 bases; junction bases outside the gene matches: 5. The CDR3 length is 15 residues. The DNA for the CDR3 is TGTGCCAGCAAGGGACTAGCGACATACACCGGGGAGCTGTTTTTT. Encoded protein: CASKGLATYTGELFF. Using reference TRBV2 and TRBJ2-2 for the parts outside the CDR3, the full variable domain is EPEVTQTPSHQVTQMGQEVILRCVPISNHLYFYWYRQILGQKVEFLVSFYNNEISEKSEIFDDQFSVERPDGSNFTLKIRSTKLEDSAMYFCASKGLATYTGELFFGEGSRLTVL.

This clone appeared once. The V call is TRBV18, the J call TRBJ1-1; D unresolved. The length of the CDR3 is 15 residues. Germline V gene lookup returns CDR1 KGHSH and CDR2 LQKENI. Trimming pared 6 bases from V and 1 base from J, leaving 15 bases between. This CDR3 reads CASSSEDWWNTEAFF. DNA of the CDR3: TGTGCCAGCTCCTCCGAGGACTGGTGGAACACTGAAGCTTTCTTT.

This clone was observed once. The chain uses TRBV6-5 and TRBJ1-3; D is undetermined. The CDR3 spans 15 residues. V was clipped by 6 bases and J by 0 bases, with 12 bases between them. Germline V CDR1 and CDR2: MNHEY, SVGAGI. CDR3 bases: TGTGCCAGCAGACCCGCTCCGAGCTCTGGAAACACCATATATTTT. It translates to CASRPAPSSGNTIYF.

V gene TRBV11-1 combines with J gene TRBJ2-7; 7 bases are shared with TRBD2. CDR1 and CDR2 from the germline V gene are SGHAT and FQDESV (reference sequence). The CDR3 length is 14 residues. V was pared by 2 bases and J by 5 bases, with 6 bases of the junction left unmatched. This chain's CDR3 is CASSLTAGANEQYF. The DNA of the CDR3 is TGTGCCAGCAGCTTAACTGCGGGAGCCAACGAGCAGTACTTC.

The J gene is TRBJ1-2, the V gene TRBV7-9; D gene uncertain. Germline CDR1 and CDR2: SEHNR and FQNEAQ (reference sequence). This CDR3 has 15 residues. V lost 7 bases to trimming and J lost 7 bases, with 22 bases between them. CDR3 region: CASTLYSEGGSGYTF. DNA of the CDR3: TGTGCCAGCACCTTGTATTCCGAGGGCGGGAGTGGCTACACCTTC.

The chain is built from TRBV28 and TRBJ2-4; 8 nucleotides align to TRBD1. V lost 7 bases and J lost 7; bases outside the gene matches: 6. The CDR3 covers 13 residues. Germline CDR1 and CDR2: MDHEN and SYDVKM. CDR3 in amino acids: CASTRTGRNIQYF. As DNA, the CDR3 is TGTGCCAGCACAAGGACAGGGAGGAACATTCAGTACTTC.

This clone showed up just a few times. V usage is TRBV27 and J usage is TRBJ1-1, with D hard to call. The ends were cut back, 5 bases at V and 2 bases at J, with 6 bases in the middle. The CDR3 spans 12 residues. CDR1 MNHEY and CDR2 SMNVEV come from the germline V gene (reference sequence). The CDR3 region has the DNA TGTGCCAGCAGTGCCCTAAACACTGAAGCTTTCTTT. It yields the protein CASSALNTEAFF.

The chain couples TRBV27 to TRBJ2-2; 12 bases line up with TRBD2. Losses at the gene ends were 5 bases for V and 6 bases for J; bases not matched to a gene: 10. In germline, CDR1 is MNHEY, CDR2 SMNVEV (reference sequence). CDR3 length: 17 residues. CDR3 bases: TGTGCCAGCAGTGTCCGACTAGCGGGAGAGGGGCCCGGGGAGCTGTTTTTT. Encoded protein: CASSVRLAGEGPGELFF.

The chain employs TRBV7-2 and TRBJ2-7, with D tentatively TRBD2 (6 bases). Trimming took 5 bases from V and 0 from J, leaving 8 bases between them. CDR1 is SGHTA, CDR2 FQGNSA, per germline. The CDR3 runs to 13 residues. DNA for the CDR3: TGTGCCAGCAGCACCGGGAGCTCCTACGAGCAGTACTTC. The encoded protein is CASSTGSSYEQYF.

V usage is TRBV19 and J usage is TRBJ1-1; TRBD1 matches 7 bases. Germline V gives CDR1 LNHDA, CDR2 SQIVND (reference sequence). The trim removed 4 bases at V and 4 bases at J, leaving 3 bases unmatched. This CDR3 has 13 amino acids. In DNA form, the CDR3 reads TGTGCCAGTAGTACAGGGGGTGGCACTGAAGCTTTCTTT. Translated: CASSTGGGTEAFF.

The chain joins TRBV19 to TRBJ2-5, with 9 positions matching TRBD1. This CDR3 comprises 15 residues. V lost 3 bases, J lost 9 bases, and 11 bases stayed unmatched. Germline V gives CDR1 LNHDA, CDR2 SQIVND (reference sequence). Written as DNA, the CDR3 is TGTGCCAGTAGTATGGGGACAGGGCCCGGATGGGCCCAGTACTTC. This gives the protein CASSMGTGPGWAQYF.

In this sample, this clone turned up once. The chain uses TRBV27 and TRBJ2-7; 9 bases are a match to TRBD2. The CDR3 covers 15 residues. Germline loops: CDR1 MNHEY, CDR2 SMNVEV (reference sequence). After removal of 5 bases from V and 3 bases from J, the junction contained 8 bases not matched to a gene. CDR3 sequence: CASSLLAGIYYEQYF. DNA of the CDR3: TGTGCCAGCAGTCTACTAGCGGGTATATACTACGAGCAGTACTTC.

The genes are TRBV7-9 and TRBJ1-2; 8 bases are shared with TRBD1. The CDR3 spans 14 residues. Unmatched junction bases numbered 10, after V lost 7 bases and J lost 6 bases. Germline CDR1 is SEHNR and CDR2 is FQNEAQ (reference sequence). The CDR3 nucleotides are TGTGCCAGCACCAAAGGGGGCAGGGGGCATGGCTACACCTTC. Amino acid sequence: CASTKGGRGHGYTF.

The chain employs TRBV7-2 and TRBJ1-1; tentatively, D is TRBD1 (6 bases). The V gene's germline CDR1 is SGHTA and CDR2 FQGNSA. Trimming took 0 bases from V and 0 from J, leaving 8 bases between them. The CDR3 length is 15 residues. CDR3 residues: CASSLASGVNTEAFF. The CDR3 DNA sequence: TGTGCCAGCAGCTTAGCATCAGGGGTGAACACTGAAGCTTTCTTT.